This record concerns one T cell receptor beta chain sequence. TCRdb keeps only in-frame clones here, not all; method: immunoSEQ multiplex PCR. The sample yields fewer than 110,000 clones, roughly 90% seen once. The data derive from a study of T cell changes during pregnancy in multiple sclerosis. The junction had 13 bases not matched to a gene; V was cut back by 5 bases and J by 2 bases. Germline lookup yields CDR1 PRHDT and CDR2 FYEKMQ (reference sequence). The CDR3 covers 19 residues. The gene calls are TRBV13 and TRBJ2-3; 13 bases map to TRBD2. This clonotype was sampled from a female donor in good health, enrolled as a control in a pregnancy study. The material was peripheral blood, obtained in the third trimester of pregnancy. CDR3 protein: CASSPTWIGLAGDTDTQYF. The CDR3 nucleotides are TGTGCCAGCAGCCCTACATGGATTGGACTAGCGGGGGACACAGATACGCAGTATTTT.